One sample yielded the 18 T cell receptor beta chains listed below, sequenced in a study of CD8 T cells in Susac syndrome. About 0.45 to 1 ug RNA was reverse transcribed with random hexamers. TCRdb re-derived calls from the immunoSEQ multiplex PCR reads in MiXCR, one entry per CDR3 protein. In the table there are 95,000 to 150,000 distinct CDR3 sequences, nearly 96% of which are singletons. Sequencing was done on a sample of CD4+ T cells from PBMCs. Receptors were obtained from a human donor with Susac syndrome.

The chain couples TRBV30 to TRBJ2-5; 7 positions match TRBD2. CDR1 and CDR2 (germline): GTSNPN, SVGIG (reference sequence). Trimming cost V 0 bases and J 2 bases; bases outside gene matches: 3. CDR3 length: 14 residues. The CDR3 here is CAWSVLAVQETQYF. CDR3 nucleotides: TGTGCCTGGAGTGTGCTAGCGGTACAAGAGACCCAGTACTTC.

The CDR3 is CASSSLTGTDTQYF. The DNA of the CDR3 is TGTGCCAGCAGTTCCCTCACGGGCACAGATACGCAGTATTTT. The chain joins TRBV28 to TRBJ2-3, with no clear D. V lost 4 bases to trimming and J lost 1 base, with 9 bases between them. The CDR3 extends over 14 amino acids. CDR1 is MDHEN and CDR2 is SYDVKM in the germline V gene.

The chain combines TRBV7-2 with TRBJ1-4; D is possibly TRBD1 (5 bases). Germline V CDR1 and CDR2: SGHTA, FQGNSA. Deletions cut 0 bases from V and 5 bases from J, with 13 bases between. The CDR3 spans 16 residues. This CDR3 reads CASSLAYNQGNEKLFF. DNA for the CDR3: TGTGCCAGCAGCTTAGCATATAACCAGGGAAATGAAAAACTGTTTTTT.

The chain couples TRBV4-1 to TRBJ2-3; TRBD2 might be the D (5 bases). Germline V gene sequence: CDR1 MGHRA, CDR2 YSYEKL. The CDR3 has 14 residues. Trimming removed 1 base from V and 4 bases from J, with 9 bases in between. In DNA form, the CDR3 reads TGCGCCAGCAGCCAAGCCCCTAGCTCAGATACGCAGTATTTT. Translation: CASSQAPSSDTQYF.

This rearrangement joins TRBV5-1 to TRBJ2-2, with unresolved D. Trimming removed 4 bases at V and 0 bases at J, with 10 bases between. The germline CDR1 and CDR2 sequences are SGHRS and YFSETQ. This CDR3 comprises 15 residues. Written as DNA, the CDR3 is TGCGCCAGCAGCCTCGATCGATCGAACACCGGGGAGCTGTTTTTT. Translated, it gives CASSLDRSNTGELFF.

V gene TRBV23-1 combines with J gene TRBJ2-7; perhaps D is TRBD1 or TRBD2 (5 bases each). TRBV23-1 is an open reading frame whose function is uncertain. There are 15 residues in the CDR3. V lost 7 bases, J lost 0 bases, and 16 bases lay in between. CDR3 bases: TGCGCCAGCAAAACAGGACTCCTCTCCTCCTACGAGCAGTACTTC. Its translation: CASKTGLLSSYEQYF.

The chain recombines TRBV6-2 or TRBV6-3 with TRBJ2-7; TRBD2 matches at 11 bases. Losses at the gene ends were 6 bases for V and 2 bases for J; bases not matched to a gene: 3. This CDR3 comprises 14 residues. Germline lookup yields CDR1 MNHEY and CDR2 SVGEGT. CDR3 in amino acids: CASRPSGGTYEQYF. CDR3 in DNA: TGTGCCAGCAGACCTAGCGGGGGGACCTACGAGCAGTACTTC.

The rearrangement links TRBV5-4 to TRBJ1-2, with a weak D call TRBD1 (5 bases). This CDR3 region has 13 residues. Germline-derived CDR1 and CDR2 are SGHNT and YYREEE (reference sequence). Trimming left V 4 bases short and J 4 bases short, with 11 bases between. The CDR3 reads CASSLRGPYGYTF. The CDR3 bases are TGTGCCAGCAGCCTTCGGGGACCCTATGGCTACACCTTC.

The genes are TRBV7-9 and TRBJ2-7; D is undetermined. The V gene lost 4 bases and the J gene lost 6 bases, with 16 bases spanning the gap. The CDR3 has 14 amino acids. Germline CDR1 reads SEHNR; CDR2 reads FQNEAQ (reference sequence). For the CDR3, the DNA is TGTGCCAGCAGCTCGTCTAAACCCCTCGGCGAGCAGTACTTC. It is translated as CASSSSKPLGEQYF.

This clonotype was observed once. The chain couples TRBV29-1 to TRBJ2-1; unclear D gene. The V end was cut by 4 bases, the J end by 7 bases, with 5 bases between. Germline V gene data show CDR1 as SQVTM and CDR2 as ANQGSEA. The CDR3 has 10 residues. CDR3 sequence (DNA): TGCAGCGTTGGGATAAATGAGCAGTTCTTC. Residues: CSVGINEQFF.

The chain recombines TRBV20-1 with TRBJ1-1; no firm D call. The CDR3 spans 11 residues. From germline, CDR1 is DFQATT and CDR2 SNEGSKA (reference sequence). With 6 bases removed from V and 6 bases from J, the gap between germline ends came to 11 bases. The CDR3 spells CSAPRPPEAFF. CDR3 bases: TGCAGTGCCCCGCGGCCCCCTGAAGCTTTCTTT.

This chain joins TRBV5-4 and TRBJ1-4, with D possibly being TRBD1 (5 bases). Trimming cost V 0 bases and J 7 bases, with 16 bases left between them. The V gene's germline CDR1 is SGHNT and CDR2 YYREEE (reference sequence). CDR3 length: 16 residues. CDR3: CASSLVTGTGGEKLFF. Here the CDR3 DNA reads TGTGCCAGCAGCTTGGTTACCGGGACTGGAGGTGAAAAACTGTTTTTT.

The V call is TRBV4-1, the J call TRBJ1-5; D is ambiguous. This CDR3 spans 14 amino acids. The germline CDR1 and CDR2 sequences are MGHRA and YSYEKL. V gave up 1 base and J gave up 7 bases, with 11 bases separating them. CDR3 sequence reads: CASSQAPPGQPQHF. DNA for the CDR3: TGCGCCAGCAGCCAAGCCCCCCCGGGGCAGCCCCAGCATTTT.

The V call is TRBV5-1, the J call TRBJ2-1; D is uncertain. This CDR3 region has 14 residues. V was shortened by 0 bases and J by 3 bases, with 7 bases between the two germline ends. Germline-derived CDR1 and CDR2 are SGHRS and YFSETQ. The CDR3 region has the DNA TGCGCCAGCAGCTTGGAGGGCCTCTACAATGAGCAGTTCTTC. As protein: CASSLEGLYNEQFF.

This rearrangement joins TRBV30 to TRBJ2-3; D gene unclear. V lost 3 bases to trimming and J lost 5 bases, with 9 bases between them. Germline assignment: CDR1 GTSNPN and CDR2 SVGIG (reference sequence). This CDR3 region has 12 residues. The CDR3 loop reads CAWSRTVDTQYF. The CDR3 nucleotides read TGTGCCTGGAGCCGGACGGTAGATACGCAGTATTTT.

This clonotype showed up just once. The chain links TRBV19 to TRBJ2-4; 7 nucleotides align to TRBD1. The CDR3 is made up of 15 amino acids. Unmatched junction bases numbered 6, after V lost 7 bases and J lost 0 bases. CDR1 and CDR2 from the germline V gene are LNHDA and SQIVND (reference sequence). CDR3 amino acids: CASMETGLAKNIQYF. CDR3 nucleotide sequence: TGTGCCAGTATGGAGACAGGGTTAGCCAAAAACATTCAGTACTTC.

The V and J genes are TRBV5-1 and TRBJ1-4; 7 positions match TRBD1. CDR1 is SGHRS and CDR2 is YFSETQ in the germline V gene. The CDR3 sequence is 15 residues long. V was clipped by 3 bases and J by 5 bases; unmatched bases: 7. In DNA form, the CDR3 reads TGCGCCAGCAGCTCGCAGGGGGTGGCGAATGAAAAACTGTTTTTT. Encoded protein: CASSSQGVANEKLFF.

The chain links TRBV30 to TRBJ2-3, with 9 bases lining up with TRBD2. The CDR3 consists of 14 residues. The V gene end was trimmed by 5 bases and the J gene end by 1 base; junction bases not matched to a gene: 4. Germline-derived CDR1 and CDR2 are GTSNPN and SVGIG (reference sequence). CDR3 DNA: TGTGCCTGGGCCGGGACTAGCCGCACAGATACGCAGTATTTT. Its translation: CAWAGTSRTDTQYF.